These 23 T cell receptor beta chains were sequenced from one sample in a study of post-analysis software for immune sequencing data. Their target antigens are unknown. Unique molecular identifiers were present in the TCR beta cDNA libraries. TCRdb re-called the PCR reads through MiXCR, storing one row per CDR3 protein. The sample has under 900,000 distinct CDR3 sequences, around 50% seen once. Regarding the study as a whole: Included in a set of about five TRBV segments more frequent in patients than controls were TRBV5-6, TRBV5-1 and TRBV20-1.

Sequenced sample: blood. Receptors were obtained from a girl aged 5-17 years with multiple sclerosis.

As concerns this clonotype: Mismatch with germline at one junction end may stem from a read error. The chain combines TRBV18 with TRBJ2-7; 11 positions match TRBD2. The CDR3 spans 15 residues. Germline values: CDR1 KGHSH, CDR2 LQKENI. CDR3 coding DNA: TGTGCCAGCTCACTTACTAGCGGGAGCTCCTACGAGCGGTACTTC. This translates into CASSLTSGSSYERYF.

The genes are TRBV6-4 and TRBJ2-1, with TRBD2 matching 8 bases. There are 15 residues in the CDR3. With V trimmed by 2 bases and J by 5 bases, 5 bases remained unmatched. Germline V gene lookup returns CDR1 MRHNA and CDR2 SNTAGT. CDR3 coding DNA: TGTGCCAGCAGTGACCGGGCGGGGGGTCACAATGAGCAGTTCTTC. It is translated as CASSDRAGGHNEQFF.

The chain uses TRBV2 and TRBJ2-5; 8 bases map to TRBD1. Germline CDR1 SNHLY, CDR2 FYNNEI. The J segment lost 2 bases and the V segment lost 8 bases, leaving 7 bases of the junction unmatched. The CDR3 totals 14 residues. The CDR3, as DNA: TGTGCCAGCGGTGGGACAGGTCGGCAAGAGACCCAGTACTTC. This codes for CASGGTGRQETQYF.

CDR3 loop: CSAPSGNLETQYF. CDR3 nucleotide sequence: TGCAGCGCTCCCTCAGGGAATTTAGAGACCCAGTACTTC. This chain uses TRBV29-1 with TRBJ2-4, with D tentatively TRBD1 (5 bases). Matching the DNA end better, TRBJ2-5 makes the J call doubtful. Germline CDR1 reads SQVTM; CDR2 reads ANQGSEA. The CDR3 extends over 13 amino acids.

This clonotype was found a few times. The chain carries TRBV12-3 or TRBV12-4 and TRBJ2-5, with a tentative D call TRBD2 (7 bases). V lost 2 bases to trimming and J lost 0 bases, with 13 bases between them. This CDR3 has 16 amino acids. The CDR3 DNA reads as TGTGCCAGCAGTTTACGCGCGGGGGCCAACCAAGAGACCCAGTACTTC. This encodes CASSLRAGANQETQYF.

The rearrangement links TRBV27 to TRBJ2-3; the D gene is possibly TRBD2 (5 bases). Germline V gene lookup returns CDR1 MNHEY and CDR2 SMNVEV (reference sequence). V dropped 6 bases and J dropped 2 bases, with 15 bases sitting between them. The CDR3 consists of 15 residues. The CDR3 sequence is CASSPSSRDTDTQYF. In DNA form, the CDR3 reads TGTGCCAGCAGCCCCTCTTCTCGGGACACAGATACGCAGTATTTT.

This clonotype came up a few times. The rearrangement uses TRBV7-9 and TRBJ2-7; D may be TRBD1 (6 bases). Trimming took 5 bases from V and 3 from J, leaving 14 bases between them. Germline values: CDR1 SEHNR, CDR2 FQNEAQ (reference sequence). The CDR3 has 14 amino acids. The CDR3 DNA reads as TGTGCCAGCAGCGTAGATAACAGGGACTACGAGCAGTACTTC. Its protein is CASSVDNRDYEQYF. The variable domain in full, with the rest retrieved from reference TRBV7-9 and TRBJ2-7, is DTGVSQNPRHKITKRGQNVTFRCDPISEHNRLYWYRQTLGQGPEFLTYFQNEAQLEKSRLLSDRFSAERPKGSFSTLEIQRTEQGDSAMYLCASSVDNRDYEQYFGPGTRLTVT.

The rearrangement links TRBV20-1 to TRBJ1-5, with D perhaps TRBD1 (5 bases). V shed 3 bases and J shed 7 bases, with 22 bases lying between them. Germline assignment: CDR1 DFQATT and CDR2 SNEGSKA (reference sequence). The length of the CDR3 is 16 residues. The DNA for the CDR3 is TGCAGTGCTAGGCAACCCGGGACGTCGACCCGACAGCCCCAGCATTTT. This codes for CSARQPGTSTRQPQHF.

Concerning this clonotype itself: Its ends do not fully match the called genes, so a read error is possible. The rearrangement links TRBV2 to TRBJ2-3; no definite D call. The CDR3 runs to 12 residues. From germline, CDR1 is SNHLY and CDR2 FYNNEI. DNA for the CDR3: TGTGCCAGCAGTGAAGACGCAGATACGCAGTATTTC. This gives the protein CASSEDADTQYF.

The chain is built from TRBV7-3 and TRBJ2-3; 7 bases agree with TRBD2. In germline, CDR1 is SGHTA, CDR2 FQGTGA. This CDR3 is 15 amino acids long. The V segment lost 5 bases and the J segment 0 bases; nucleotides outside the gene matches: 5. The CDR3 here is CASSPTSSSTDTQYF. CDR3 in DNA: TGTGCCAGCAGCCCGACTAGCAGTAGCACAGATACGCAGTATTTT.

V usage is TRBV5-1 and J usage is TRBJ2-2; D is ambiguous. In germline, CDR1 is SGHRS, CDR2 YFSETQ. The CDR3 loop spans 14 amino acids. V lost 4 bases to trimming and J lost 0 bases, with 7 bases between them. The CDR3 DNA follows: TGCGCCAGCAGCCTAGATTCGAACACCGGGGAGCTGTTTTTT. Protein sequence: CASSLDSNTGELFF. Together with reference TRBV5-1 and TRBJ2-2, the CDR3 gives the full variable domain: KAGVTQTPRYLIKTRGQQVTLSCSPISGHRSVSWYQQTPGQGLQFLFEYFSETQRNKGNFPGRFSGRQFSNSRSEMNVSTLELGDSALYLCASSLDSNTGELFFGEGSRLTVL.

This clonotype occurred a few times. The rearrangement links TRBV5-1 to TRBJ2-1, with 9 bases that match TRBD1. This CDR3 has 14 amino acids. Germline CDR1 and CDR2: SGHRS and YFSETQ. Trimming at V came to 3 bases and at J to 8 bases, leaving 6 bases not matched to a gene. The CDR3 DNA follows: TGCGCCAGCAGCTGGGCTAGGACAGGGGATGAGCAGTTCTTC. The encoded protein is CASSWARTGDEQFF.

This clonotype was picked up one time. The chain is built from TRBV5-5 and TRBJ2-1, with 10 bases lining up with TRBD2. The V gene's germline CDR1 is SGHKS and CDR2 YYEKEE (reference sequence). J gave up 6 bases and V 0 bases, and 6 bases lay outside the gene matches. The CDR3 loop spans 16 amino acids. The CDR3 is CASSLGGLATFNEQFF. As DNA, the CDR3 is TGTGCCAGCAGCTTGGGGGGACTAGCGACGTTCAATGAGCAGTTCTTC. Full variable domain (remainder filled in from reference TRBV5-5 and TRBJ2-1): DAGVTQSPTHLIKTRGQQVTLRCSPISGHKSVSWYQQVLGQGPQFIFQYYEKEERGRGNFPDRFSARQFPNYSSELNVNALLLGDSALYLCASSLGGLATFNEQFFGPGTRLTVL.

The J gene is TRBJ2-5, the V gene TRBV7-2; no reliable D call. Germline CDR1 and CDR2: SGHTA and FQGNSA. The CDR3 loop spans 14 amino acids. V shed 3 bases and J shed 5 bases, with 13 bases lying between them. DNA for the CDR3: TGTGCCAGCAGCTTTGGACCGCAGTCGGAGACCCAGTACTTC. This translates into CASSFGPQSETQYF.

V gene TRBV7-2 combines with J gene TRBJ1-4; TRBD1 matches at 7 bases. Trimming at V came to 5 bases and at J to 8 bases, leaving 14 bases not matched to a gene. CDR1 is SGHTA, CDR2 FQGNSA, per germline. The CDR3 extends over 16 amino acids. The DNA of the CDR3 is TGTGCCAGCAGCCAAGGGACAGTAGTACACGGGGAAAAACTGTTTTTT. Translated, it gives CASSQGTVVHGEKLFF.

This clonotype was found a few times. This chain links TRBV5-5 with TRBJ2-5; no reliable D call. The CDR3 has 14 amino acids. V shed 4 bases and J shed 4 bases, with 14 bases lying between them. Germline assignment: CDR1 SGHKS and CDR2 YYEKEE (reference sequence). CDR3 amino acids: CASSDVLRVETQYF. In DNA form, the CDR3 reads TGTGCCAGCAGCGACGTACTTAGAGTAGAGACCCAGTACTTC.

This sequence joins TRBV5-1 and TRBJ2-3; D call uncertain. The CDR3 covers 13 residues. V was shortened by 8 bases and J by 0 bases, with 10 bases between the two germline ends. CDR1 SGHRS and CDR2 YFSETQ come from the germline V gene. Written as DNA, the CDR3 is TGCGCCAGTCACCGTCCTAGCACAGATACGCAGTATTTT. Protein: CASHRPSTDTQYF.

V and J are TRBV10-3 and TRBJ2-3, with 7 bases matching TRBD1. Germline V CDR1 and CDR2: ENHRY, SYGVKD. With V trimmed by 10 bases and J by 0 bases, 4 bases remained unmatched. The CDR3 has 13 residues. CDR3 in DNA: TGTGCCACTACAGGGGCGAGCACAGATACGCAGTATTTT. Protein product: CATTGASTDTQYF.

The gene calls are TRBV3-1 and TRBJ2-1; D is undetermined. Looked up from germline, CDR1 is LGHDT and CDR2 is YNNKEL (reference sequence). V was clipped by 0 bases and J by 4 bases, with 13 bases between them. This CDR3 comprises 16 residues. The chain's CDR3 is CASSQDTRTRYNEQFF. In DNA form, the CDR3 reads TGTGCCAGCAGCCAAGACACAAGGACCCGATACAATGAGCAGTTCTTC.

The chain couples TRBV5-5 to TRBJ2-2; D is ambiguous. Per germline, CDR1 SGHKS and CDR2 YYEKEE (reference sequence). The CDR3 loop spans 15 amino acids. Trimming stripped 0 bases from V and 2 bases from J, with 8 bases between. CDR3 sequence reads: CASSLEQLNTGELFF. CDR3 sequence (DNA): TGTGCCAGCAGCTTGGAACAGCTTAACACCGGGGAGCTGTTTTTT.

This clonotype was seen more than once but under ten times. The V call is TRBV6-5, the J call TRBJ1-2; D is unresolved. V lost 0 bases, J lost 4 bases, and 12 bases lay in between. This CDR3 has 15 residues. Germline-derived CDR1 and CDR2 are MNHEY and SVGAGI. CDR3 residues: CASSYSRVLLYGYTF. CDR3 coding DNA: TGTGCCAGCAGTTACTCGAGAGTTCTCCTCTATGGCTACACCTTC.

The chain combines TRBV5-1 with TRBJ2-5, with D unclear. Trimming stripped 2 bases from V and 11 bases from J, with 16 bases between. Germline assignment: CDR1 SGHRS and CDR2 YFSETQ. CDR3 length: 13 residues. The CDR3: CASSFSGVGKQYF. CDR3 nucleotide sequence: TGCGCCAGCAGCTTTTCAGGAGTCGGTAAGCAGTACTTC.

The chain couples TRBV18 to TRBJ1-2; D is undetermined. The CDR3 consists of 14 residues. Germline CDR1 reads KGHSH; CDR2 reads LQKENI. Trimming shortened V by 8 bases and J by 3 bases, and 16 bases separated the two germline ends. The CDR3 reads CASREGGQDYGYTF. In DNA form, the CDR3 reads TGTGCCAGCCGCGAAGGTGGGCAGGACTATGGCTACACCTTC.